The entry below gives a single TCR beta chain sequence along with its context. Trimming stripped 3 bases from V and 4 bases from J, with 13 bases between. Germline CDR1 and CDR2: MGHDK and SYGVNS. The CDR3 is 14 residues long. This entry is derived from a study of patients and donors after allogeneic stem cell transplantation. TCRdb used MiXCR to reprocess the RT-PCR reads, holding one entry per CDR3 protein. The sample shows some 160,000 distinct CDR3 sequences, roughly 24% of them seen only once. The source material was blood, either unsorted or a sorted T cell fraction (not recorded which). This chain links TRBV25-1 with TRBJ2-7; possibly TRBD1 for D (6 bases). The sequence was collected from a human donor who was either an allogeneic HSCT recipient or a stem cell or donor lymphocyte infusion donor (not recorded which). It is not recorded whose cells these are; they may come from a transplant donor. The CDR3: CASSDAGVFYEQYF. The CDR3 nucleotides read TGTGCCAGCAGTGACGCAGGGGTCTTTTACGAGCAGTACTTC.